This T cell receptor (beta chain) was captured in a study of blood T cell repertoires in COVID-19. Study in general: In each case, the material was cDNA or gDNA derived from T cells, B-cell-depleted T cells, or PBMCs.

Only in-frame clones appear in the TCRdb table, and some are missing; sequencing was by immunoSEQ multiplex PCR. In the table there are approximately 49,000 clones, roughly four fifths of which are singletons. The CDR3 consists of 13 residues. V lost 6 bases, J lost 8 bases, and 8 bases stayed unmatched. Germline values: CDR1 MDHEN, CDR2 SYDVKM. The TCR was taken from a woman aged 55-70 years with acute or convalescent COVID-19. Specimen: peripheral blood. This sequence joins TRBV28 and TRBJ1-2, with 8 bases identical to TRBD1. DNA of the CDR3: TGTGCCAGCAGCCCCCGACAGGGGTACGGCTACACCTTC. As protein: CASSPRQGYGYTF.